One and the same sample provided the 25 T cell receptor beta chains below, sequenced in a study of blood T cell repertoires in COVID-19. Libraries were prepared by immunoSEQ multiplex PCR; TCRdb keeps only in-frame clonotypes and omits some of them. The top ten hold approximately 3% of the sample, which has some 230,000 clones, roughly 84% seen once. Specimen: peripheral blood. The origin of the receptors is a woman younger than 45 who had recovered from COVID-19.

As regards this clone: The sample carries other DNA sequences with the same CDR3. The chain has TRBV5-4 and TRBJ2-1; 7 nucleotides align to TRBD1. The V gene's germline CDR1 is SGHNT and CDR2 YYREEE (reference sequence). The CDR3 extends over 15 amino acids. V was clipped by 0 bases and J by 1 base; unmatched bases: 1. The CDR3 sequence is CASSLGQGSYNEQFF. The CDR3 DNA is TGTGCCAGCAGCTTGGGACAGGGTTCCTACAATGAGCAGTTCTTC.

This clone showed up just a few times. The sample has other DNA sequences that encode this CDR3 too. The CDR3 here is CASSQRAGGYTF. The CDR3 DNA sequence: TGTGCCAGCAGCCAACGGGCAGGGGGCTACACCTTC. The chain links TRBV3-1 (or the pseudogene TRBV3-2) to TRBJ1-2, with a possible D match to TRBD1 (5 bases). The germline gives CDR1 LGHDT, CDR2 YNNKEL (reference sequence). This CDR3 is built from 12 residues. With 2 bases removed from V and 8 bases from J, the gap between germline ends came to 9 bases.

This chain connects TRBV24-1 to TRBJ2-1; perhaps TRBD1 as D (5 bases). CDR3 length equals 14 residues. The V end was cut by 3 bases, the J end by 6 bases, with 11 bases between. Germline assignment: CDR1 KGHDR and CDR2 SFDVKD. The CDR3 sequence: CATSDRWGPNEQFF. As DNA, the CDR3 is TGTGCCACCAGTGATAGGTGGGGCCCCAATGAGCAGTTCTTC.

This chain links TRBV4-1 with TRBJ2-7; 8 bases line up with TRBD1. With 3 bases clipped from V and 2 bases from J, the junction kept 15 bases outside the gene matches. The V gene's germline CDR1 is MGHRA and CDR2 YSYEKL. The CDR3 covers 18 residues. DNA of the CDR3: TGCGCCAGCAGCCAGGACAGGGTCTCCTTGAATATAGCCTACGAGCAGTACTTC. This sequence encodes CASSQDRVSLNIAYEQYF.

The V and J genes are TRBV6-5 and TRBJ1-2; no reliable D call. This CDR3 contains 15 residues. The V and J ends lost 7 bases and 1 base respectively, with 16 bases between them. Germline CDR1 is MNHEY and CDR2 is SVGAGI. The CDR3 loop reads CASTPSGGFNYGYTF. For the CDR3, the DNA is TGTGCCAGCACCCCCAGTGGAGGTTTTAACTATGGCTACACCTTC.

The V gene is TRBV18, the J gene TRBJ1-5; TRBD1 aligns across 8 bases. The germline V gene has CDR1 KGHSH and CDR2 LQKENI. The length of the CDR3 is 14 residues. With 1 base clipped from V and 6 bases from J, the junction kept 2 bases outside the gene matches. The CDR3 protein is CASSPLGQGQPQHF. In DNA form, the CDR3 reads TGTGCCAGCTCACCACTTGGACAGGGTCAGCCCCAGCATTTT. The variable domain in full, completed from reference TRBV18 and TRBJ1-5, reads NAGVMQNPRHLVRRRGQEARLRCSPMKGHSHVYWYRQLPEEGLKFMVYLQKENIIDESGMPKERFSAEFPKEGPSILRIQQVVRGDSAAYFCASSPLGQGQPQHFGDGTRLSIL.

In DNA form, the CDR3 reads TGTGCCAGCAGTCCCCATAGCGGTAACGTAGAGACCCAGTACTTC. This gives the protein CASSPHSGNVETQYF. This chain links TRBV25-1 with TRBJ2-5; tentative D call: TRBD2 (6 bases). The CDR3 sequence is 15 residues long. Germline assignment: CDR1 MGHDK and CDR2 SYGVNS. Trimming took 5 bases from V and 4 from J, leaving 17 bases between them.

The chain is built from TRBV5-6 and TRBJ2-5, with 8 bases identical to TRBD1. Germline CDR1 is SGHDT and CDR2 is YYEEEE. The CDR3 length is 15 residues. V lost 2 bases, J lost 4 bases, and 7 bases stayed unmatched. CDR3 nucleotide sequence: TGTGCCAGCAGCTTTTTATCTCAGGGGGCAGAGACCCAGTACTTC. Amino acids: CASSFLSQGAETQYF.

This rearrangement joins TRBV7-9 to TRBJ2-1; a weak D match, TRBD2 (5 bases). Germline loops: CDR1 SEHNR, CDR2 FQNEAQ (reference sequence). V was cut by 2 bases and J by 2 bases, with 7 bases left in between. CDR3 length equals 14 residues. Written as DNA, the CDR3 is TGTGCCAGCAGCTTAACCGGGGCCTACAATGAGCAGTTCTTC. Translated: CASSLTGAYNEQFF.

J is TRBJ2-7 and V is TRBV5-1; D possibly corresponds to TRBD1 (7 bases). Germline V gene data show CDR1 as SGHRS and CDR2 as YFSETQ. The CDR3 spans 15 residues. The V end was cut by 5 bases, the J end by 4 bases, with 19 bases between. The CDR3 bases are TGCGCCAGCAGTCTTGGACAGGTTGCGGGGTACGAGCAGTACTTC. This encodes CASSLGQVAGYEQYF.

CDR3 in DNA: TGCGCCAGCAGCGCGACAGGGGCCCCTTACACCGGGGAGCTGTTTTTT. Its protein is CASSATGAPYTGELFF. This chain joins TRBV5-1 and TRBJ2-2; 8 nucleotides align to TRBD1. V lost 4 bases and J lost 3; bases outside the gene matches: 8. The CDR3 sequence is 16 residues long. Germline CDR1 SGHRS, CDR2 YFSETQ.

CDR3 sequence reads: CASSVGALHNEQFF. As DNA, the CDR3 is TGTGCCAGCAGCGTAGGGGCTTTGCACAATGAGCAGTTCTTC. The V and J genes are TRBV9 and TRBJ2-1; D call uncertain. CDR1 is SGDLS and CDR2 is YYNGEE in the germline V gene. The length of the CDR3 is 14 residues. Deletions cut 0 bases from V and 5 bases from J, with 9 bases between.

This chain connects TRBV24-1 to TRBJ2-1; 10 bases agree with TRBD1. This CDR3 region has 16 residues. CDR1 KGHDR and CDR2 SFDVKD come from the germline V gene. Trimming took 4 bases from V and 3 from J; bases not matched to a gene: 5. The CDR3, as DNA: TGTGCCACCAGTGACCCCGGGACAGGGGACTACAATGAGCAGTTCTTC. Protein: CATSDPGTGDYNEQFF.

The chain employs TRBV9 and TRBJ2-3; D is possibly TRBD2 (5 bases). This CDR3 has 16 amino acids. Trimming removed 1 base from V and 2 bases from J, with 14 bases in between. Germline values: CDR1 SGDLS, CDR2 YYNGEE. Here the CDR3 reads CASSVTSGSHTDTQYF. DNA of the CDR3: TGTGCCAGCAGCGTAACCTCGGGGAGCCACACAGATACGCAGTATTTT.

The chain employs TRBV10-3 and TRBJ2-3; 12 bases agree with TRBD2. CDR1 is ENHRY, CDR2 SYGVKD, per germline. This CDR3 has 15 amino acids. Germline trimming cut 7 bases from V and 0 bases from J; bases unmatched to any gene: 2. The CDR3 is CAITGTSGSTDTQYF. The DNA of the CDR3 is TGTGCCATCACGGGGACTAGCGGGAGCACAGATACGCAGTATTTT.

The chain employs TRBV15 and TRBJ2-1, with TRBD2 identical over 12 bases. The length of the CDR3 is 15 residues. The V segment lost 1 base and the J segment 8 bases; nucleotides outside the gene matches: 3. Germline assignment: CDR1 LNHNV and CDR2 YYDKDF (reference sequence). CDR3 sequence reads: CATSRVGLAGDEQFF. Written as DNA, the CDR3 is TGTGCCACCAGCAGAGTGGGACTAGCGGGCGATGAGCAGTTCTTC.

This chain links TRBV14 with TRBJ2-3; a possible D gene is TRBD2 (6 bases). The germline V gene has CDR1 SGHDN and CDR2 FVKESK. This CDR3 has 13 residues. V lost 1 base to trimming and J lost 6 bases, with 8 bases between them. The CDR3 spells CASSQGRGDTQYF. In DNA form, the CDR3 reads TGTGCCAGCAGCCAAGGTCGGGGGGATACGCAGTATTTT.

This chain links TRBV4-1 with TRBJ2-2; tentatively, D is TRBD1 (5 bases). Per the germline V gene, CDR1 is MGHRA and CDR2 is YSYEKL. The CDR3 has 14 residues. The V end lost 0 bases, the J end lost 4 bases, and 6 bases lay between the germline ends. CDR3 amino acids: CASSQDRVTGELFF. The CDR3 nucleotides are TGCGCCAGCAGCCAAGACAGGGTCACCGGGGAGCTGTTTTTT.

The chain combines TRBV6-4 with TRBJ2-2; maybe TRBD2 (6 bases). This CDR3 is 13 amino acids long. Trimming left V 3 bases short and J 6 bases short, with 8 bases between. Germline V gives CDR1 MRHNA, CDR2 SNTAGT. CDR3 region: CASSESSAGELFF. CDR3 bases: TGTGCCAGCAGTGAATCTAGCGCCGGGGAGCTGTTTTTT.

The gene calls are TRBV28 and TRBJ2-5; TRBD1 is a possible D gene (6 bases). Deletions cut 2 bases from V and 4 bases from J, with 14 bases between. The CDR3 has 15 amino acids. Per germline, CDR1 MDHEN and CDR2 SYDVKM. The CDR3 region has the DNA TGTGCCAGCAGTTTAGGGGGCAAGGGAAGAGAGACCCAGTACTTC. The encoded protein is CASSLGGKGRETQYF.

This chain's CDR3 is CAWSRWSSYNEQFF. The CDR3 bases are TGTGCCTGGAGTCGCTGGAGCTCCTACAATGAGCAGTTCTTC. The rearrangement joins TRBV30 to TRBJ2-1; D is undetermined. Trimming took off 2 bases at V and 0 bases at J, with 8 bases between the two ends. Looked up from germline, CDR1 is GTSNPN and CDR2 is SVGIG (reference sequence). This CDR3 is built from 14 residues.

This clone is labeled as medium-sized. This rearrangement joins TRBV28 to TRBJ1-5; D call uncertain. Per germline, CDR1 MDHEN and CDR2 SYDVKM. Trimming took off 4 bases at V and 5 bases at J, with 15 bases between the two ends. The CDR3 is 15 residues long. In DNA form, the CDR3 reads TGTGCCAGCAGTTCCTCGAGGGCTGGGCATCAGCCCCAGCATTTT. Its protein product is CASSSSRAGHQPQHF.

This sequence joins TRBV18 and TRBJ1-2; D gene unclear. Germline V gene lookup returns CDR1 KGHSH and CDR2 LQKENI. The CDR3 contains 15 residues. Between the trimmed V and J ends, which lost 2 bases and 4 bases, there was a span of 14 bases. The CDR3 sequence is CASSPEPNRAYGYTF. The CDR3 region has the DNA TGTGCCAGCTCACCAGAGCCAAACCGAGCCTATGGCTACACCTTC.

The chain links TRBV5-1 to TRBJ1-1; TRBD1 matches at 7 bases. With V trimmed by 4 bases and J by 6 bases, 12 bases remained unmatched. Germline lookup yields CDR1 SGHRS and CDR2 YFSETQ. The CDR3 extends over 15 amino acids. In DNA form, the CDR3 reads TGCGCCAGCAGCGTGGACGGACAGGCTCATTCTGAAGCTTTCTTT. This gives the protein CASSVDGQAHSEAFF. Full variable domain (rest looked up from reference TRBV5-1 and TRBJ1-1): KAGVTQTPRYLIKTRGQQVTLSCSPISGHRSVSWYQQTPGQGLQFLFEYFSETQRNKGNFPGRFSGRQFSNSRSEMNVSTLELGDSALYLCASSVDGQAHSEAFFGQGTRLTVV.

The chain carries TRBV7-3 and TRBJ2-3; TRBD2 aligns across 11 bases. Germline-derived CDR1 and CDR2 are SGHTA and FQGTGA. The CDR3 covers 16 residues. V lost 5 bases, J lost 2 bases, and 6 bases stayed unmatched. The CDR3 DNA is TGTGCCAGCAGCCCCCGACTAGCGGGAACCACAGATACGCAGTATTTT. The encoded protein is CASSPRLAGTTDTQYF. The full variable domain, in which reference TRBV7-3 and TRBJ2-3 provide the parts outside the CDR3, is GAGVSQTPSNKVTEKGKYVELRCDPISGHTALYWYRQSLGQGPEFLIYFQGTGAADDSGLPNDRFFAVRPEGSVSTLKIQRTERGDSAVYLCASSPRLAGTTDTQYFGPGTRLTVL.